These 7 T cell receptor beta chains originate from one sample sequenced in a study of T cell clonotyping in hematopoietic cell transplantation. Time point of the sample: recipient sample about 28 days before transplant, after cytoreduction. Data came from immunoSEQ multiplex PCR; TCRdb stores just in-frame clones and leaves some out. The data show approximately 30,000 clones, roughly 84% seen once. Source: peripheral blood mononuclear cells, taken before stem cell transplant. Receptors were obtained from a man aged 40-49 years with acute myeloid leukemia. Some clones in this sample may be carry-over from other donors' samples.

The gene calls are TRBV6-1 and TRBJ1-4; D ambiguous. Germline V lookup: CDR1 MNHNS, CDR2 SASEGT. V lost 7 bases, J lost 8 bases, and 8 bases lay in between. This CDR3 has 11 amino acids. The CDR3 loop is CASNSLEKLFF. CDR3 nucleotides: TGTGCCAGCAATTCACTCGAAAAACTGTTTTTT.

CDR3 sequence reads: CASRANDRTYGYTF. CDR3 bases: TGTGCCAGCAGAGCCAATGACAGGACCTATGGCTACACCTTC. This sequence joins TRBV27 and TRBJ1-2; a possible D gene is TRBD1 (6 bases). V was pared by 6 bases and J by 4 bases, with 15 bases between. The germline CDR1 and CDR2 sequences are MNHEY and SMNVEV (reference sequence). The CDR3 has 14 amino acids.

This chain links TRBV6-4 with TRBJ1-2; perhaps TRBD1 as D (6 bases). There are 15 residues in the CDR3. Germline values: CDR1 MRHNA, CDR2 SNTAGT. V was cut by 5 bases and J by 4 bases, with 17 bases left in between. The CDR3: CASSTQSGASYGYTF. CDR3 nucleotide sequence: TGTGCCAGCAGTACTCAATCGGGGGCGAGCTATGGCTACACCTTC.

The table lists this clone with a count of one. The V call is TRBV13, the J call TRBJ2-1; 10 nucleotides line up with TRBD2. The germline V gene has CDR1 PRHDT and CDR2 FYEKMQ (reference sequence). J lost 0 bases, V lost 3 bases, and 8 bases had no gene match. The CDR3 is 18 amino acids. CDR3 nucleotides: TGTGCCAGCAGCTTGCTTCTAGCGGGGGCGAGCTCCTACAATGAGCAGTTCTTC. It translates to CASSLLLAGASSYNEQFF.

The chain employs TRBV7-9 and TRBJ2-3; possibly TRBD2 for D (5 bases). The CDR3 sequence is 13 residues long. The V end lost 2 bases, the J end lost 7 bases, and 10 bases lay between the germline ends. The germline CDR1 and CDR2 sequences are SEHNR and FQNEAQ (reference sequence). The CDR3 bases are TGTGCCAGCAGCTTATTGGAGCGGTATACGCAGTATTTT. As protein: CASSLLERYTQYF.

The J gene is TRBJ1-2, the V gene TRBV5-4; no reliable D call. V was shortened by 0 bases and J by 4 bases, with 13 bases between the two germline ends. CDR3 length equals 15 residues. Germline CDR1 reads SGHNT; CDR2 reads YYREEE (reference sequence). The CDR3 DNA sequence: TGTGCCAGCAGCTTGGCTCTTAGGGAGGGCTATGGCTACACCTTC. Its translation is CASSLALREGYGYTF.

DNA for the CDR3: TGTGCCATCAGTGGGGGACAGGGAACGAACACCGGGGAGCTGTTTTTT. This codes for CAISGGQGTNTGELFF. The rearrangement joins TRBV10-3 to TRBJ2-2; TRBD1 matches 9 bases. The CDR3 has 16 residues. CDR1 is ENHRY and CDR2 is SYGVKD in the germline V gene. Trimming cost V 4 bases and J 0 bases; bases outside gene matches: 3.